Included here is one TCR beta chain sequence, with context. V lost 5 bases, J lost 3 bases, and 10 bases lay in between. The CDR3 is 13 residues long. Germline CDR1 is SSHAT and CDR2 is FNYEAQ (reference sequence). TCRdb processed the RT-PCR reads anew with MiXCR; each CDR3 protein has one entry. Of more than 600,000 distinct CDR3 sequences detected, 12% to 15% appear once; the ten largest clones hold about 3.6%. This rearrangement joins TRBV7-7 to TRBJ2-5; the D gene is possibly TRBD2 (5 bases). This TCR derives from a female donor in good health, serving as a healthy control. Sequencing input: memory CD4+ T cells from blood. This CDR3 reads CASSRSGKETQYF. CDR3 bases: TGTGCCAGCAGCCGTTCCGGGAAAGAGACCCAGTACTTC.